This is a list of T cell receptor beta chains from one sample in a study of cytomegalovirus exposure and HLA in healthy donors. Assay: immunoSEQ multiplex PCR; the TCRdb copy retains only in-frame clones and omits some. The data hold about 90,000 clones, with over 50% observed a single time. Sequenced input: PBMCs. The receptors were sampled from a man between 25 and 39 years old in good health and CMV-seronegative. CDR3s include the opening cysteine and the closing phenylalanine or tryptophan. D genes are given only for firm matches. The listing skips clone size in some rows; elsewhere it reads once, few, many or a size class.

NA TRBV5-1 TRBD1 CASSYDRVGTGELFF
NA TRBV5-1 TRBD2 CASSLDLAGSNEQFF
NA TRBV14 TRBD2 CASSRPWGLAGGREQFF
NA TRBV11-2 NA CASSLDLGGEAFF
NA TRBV25-1 NA CASSQGSAWSNEQYF
few TRBV11-3 NA CASSTRVYNEQFF
NA TRBV28 TRBD1 CASSTPGQVGEQYF
NA TRBV6-6 NA CASSQQVNQPQHF
NA TRBV6-1 TRBD1 CASRGQTAYGYTF
NA TRBV5-1 NA CASSLMTDNYGYTF
once TRBV7-2 NA CASSGNGGAGQPQHF
few TRBV7-9 TRBD2 CASSLVRGDNEQFF
NA TRBV5-1 NA CASSFDISYEQYF
NA TRBV28 NA CASRSEFSYNEQFF
NA TRBV19 NA CASSESDYGYTF
NA TRBV11-2 TRBD1 CASSANRGFDPYEQYF
once TRBV6-5 NA CASRRTMNTEAFF
NA TRBV27 NA CASSTPTGRDNEQFF
NA TRBV27 TRBD1 CASRRPGQGYEQYF
NA TRBV11-3 TRBD2 CASSRSGTTDTQYF
NA TRBV6-5 TRBD1 CASKQGAQKYEQYF
few TRBV10-3 NA CAIRAPGHNYNEQFF
NA TRBV4-1 TRBD1 CASSQEGQGANIGNTIYF
NA TRBV4-3 NA CASSQGGNTEAFF
once TRBV28 NA CASSFFGEAFF
once TRBV6-1 TRBD1 CASSDRGSSGNTIYF
NA TRBV6-6 NA CASSPGYGYTF
NA TRBV6-6 NA CASSLRGGGETQYF
few TRBV30 TRBD2 CACNQGLAVHEQFF
NA TRBV5-1 NA CASSLSPSGNEQFF
NA TRBV20-1 NA CSAGRTDGYTF
NA TRBV7-2 NA CASSLDSSGGYTF